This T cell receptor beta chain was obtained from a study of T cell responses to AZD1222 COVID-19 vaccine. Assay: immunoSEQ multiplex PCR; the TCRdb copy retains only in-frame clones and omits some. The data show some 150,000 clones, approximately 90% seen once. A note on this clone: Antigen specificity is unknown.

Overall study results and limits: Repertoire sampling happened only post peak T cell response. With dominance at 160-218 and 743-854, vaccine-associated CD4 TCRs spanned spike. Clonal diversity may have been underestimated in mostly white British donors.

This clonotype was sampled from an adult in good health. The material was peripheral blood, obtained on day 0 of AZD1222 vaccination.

The DNA of the CDR3 is TGTGCCACCAGTGGGTGGGGACGGGATGGTGAGCAGTTCTTC. This codes for CATSGWGRDGEQFF. The chain combines TRBV24-1 with TRBJ2-1, with D possibly being TRBD1 or TRBD2 (5 bases each). V lost 5 bases and J 9 bases, leaving 16 bases between the germline ends. CDR1 is KGHDR and CDR2 is SFDVKD in the germline V gene. The CDR3 loop spans 14 amino acids.